The 24 T cell receptor beta chains presented below share a single source sample, sequenced in a study of blood T cell repertoires in COVID-19. Some clones are missing from TCRdb's copy, which holds only in-frame ones; the method was immunoSEQ multiplex PCR. The table includes roughly 80,000 clones, about 86% detected once. The sequenced sample was peripheral blood. All receptors derive from a woman aged 60 to 75 with acute or convalescent COVID-19.

V usage is TRBV5-1 and J usage is TRBJ2-1; the match to TRBD2 covers 13 bases. The junction had 13 bases not matched to a gene; V was cut back by 3 bases and J by 10 bases. Germline V lookup: CDR1 SGHRS, CDR2 YFSETQ. The CDR3 consists of 17 residues. The CDR3 DNA sequence: TGCGCCAGCAGCTCATACCCGGGACTAGCGGGGCCTAGGGAGCAGTTCTTC. The encoded protein is CASSSYPGLAGPREQFF.

The chain has TRBV5-1 and TRBJ1-1; D may be TRBD1 (6 bases). V was cut by 4 bases and J by 3 bases, with 16 bases left in between. Germline V gene lookup returns CDR1 SGHRS and CDR2 YFSETQ. This CDR3 has 15 amino acids. This CDR3 reads CASSALTGSYTEAFF. DNA for the CDR3: TGCGCCAGCAGCGCCCTGACAGGTTCATACACTGAAGCTTTCTTT.

The chain uses TRBV6-5 and TRBJ2-5; TRBD2 aligns across 9 bases. CDR3 length: 16 residues. CDR1 and CDR2 from the germline V gene are MNHEY and SVGAGI. V lost 2 bases and J lost 4; bases outside the gene matches: 8. CDR3 amino acids: CASSYGIAGAVETQYF. CDR3 sequence (DNA): TGTGCCAGCAGTTACGGGATAGCGGGAGCGGTAGAGACCCAGTACTTC.

The chain carries TRBV11-3 and TRBJ2-7; 8 bases map to TRBD2. The J segment lost 12 bases and the V segment lost 4 bases, leaving 11 bases of the junction unmatched. CDR1 and CDR2 from the germline V gene are SGHNT and YENEEA. The CDR3 sequence is 13 residues long. The CDR3 DNA sequence: TGTGCCAGCAGCTCCCAGCGGGAGAGGAGTATGTACTTC. This sequence encodes CASSSQRERSMYF.

This chain connects TRBV19 to TRBJ2-7, with TRBD2 matching 8 bases. The junction had 2 bases not matched to a gene; V was cut back by 0 bases and J by 1 base. The CDR3 runs 15 residues. CDR1 is LNHDA and CDR2 is SQIVND in the germline V gene (reference sequence). The CDR3 nucleotides read TGTGCCAGTAGTATAGAAGCGGGAGCGTCCTACGAGCAGTACTTC. This gives the protein CASSIEAGASYEQYF. Variable domain in full (rest from reference TRBV19 and TRBJ2-7): DGGITQSPKYLFRKEGQNVTLSCEQNLNHDAMYWYRQDPGQGLRLIYYSQIVNDFQKGDIAEGYSVSREKKESFPLTVTSAQKNPTAFYLCASSIEAGASYEQYFGPGTRLTVT.

The chain links TRBV10-3 to TRBJ1-6, with D perhaps matching TRBD1 (5 bases). This CDR3 is 14 amino acids long. Trimming cost V 2 bases and J 3 bases, with 5 bases left between them. The germline CDR1 and CDR2 sequences are ENHRY and SYGVKD. CDR3 residues: CAISEDSYNSPLHF. The CDR3 coding sequence is TGTGCCATCAGTGAGGACAGCTATAATTCACCCCTCCACTTT.

The chain links TRBV6-5 to TRBJ1-2, with a possible D match to TRBD1 (5 bases). Trimming took off 6 bases at V and 8 bases at J, with 22 bases between the two ends. Germline V gives CDR1 MNHEY, CDR2 SVGAGI. The CDR3 has 15 amino acids. CDR3 in amino acids: CASSPGQNTGVGYTF. In DNA form, the CDR3 reads TGTGCCAGCAGCCCAGGGCAAAATACGGGTGTGGGCTACACCTTC.

This chain joins TRBV10-1 and TRBJ1-1, with 7 bases lining up with TRBD1. Germline V gives CDR1 WNHNN, CDR2 SYGVQD (reference sequence). The length of the CDR3 is 14 residues. The junction had 6 bases not matched to a gene; V was cut back by 3 bases and J by 5 bases. DNA for the CDR3: TGCGCCAGCAGTGACGAACAGGGGAATACTGAAGCTTTCTTT. Translation: CASSDEQGNTEAFF.

CDR3 in amino acids: CASSKAQGGLAGANTQYF. The CDR3 DNA reads as TGTGCCAGCAGCAAAGCACAGGGAGGCCTAGCGGGAGCAAATACGCAGTATTTT. V is TRBV21-1 and J is TRBJ2-3; TRBD2, the table's D call, was not compared with the DNA. TRBV21-1 is marked as a pseudogene. This CDR3 has 18 residues.

This chain uses TRBV7-6 with TRBJ2-7, with D unresolved. V was cut by 1 base and J by 0 bases, with 10 bases left in between. The CDR3 is 15 amino acids. The germline V gene encodes CDR1 SGHVS and CDR2 FNYEAQ. The CDR3 spells CASSLGLKSSYEQYF. CDR3 nucleotide sequence: TGTGCCAGCAGCTTAGGGCTCAAGTCCTCCTACGAGCAGTACTTC.

The CDR3 is CASSAIAFYEQYF. CDR3 in DNA: TGTGCCAGCAGTGCTATCGCCTTCTACGAGCAGTACTTC. J is TRBJ2-7 and V is TRBV2, with D uncertain. Trimming left V 4 bases short and J 3 bases short, with 10 bases between. This CDR3 contains 13 residues. CDR1 is SNHLY, CDR2 FYNNEI, per germline. The full variable domain, rest sourced from reference TRBV2 and TRBJ2-7, is EPEVTQTPSHQVTQMGQEVILRCVPISNHLYFYWYRQILGQKVEFLVSFYNNEISEKSEIFDDQFSVERPDGSNFTLKIRSTKLEDSAMYFCASSAIAFYEQYFGPGTRLTVT.

The gene calls are TRBV5-1 and TRBJ2-7; possibly TRBD2 for D (5 bases). Germline-derived CDR1 and CDR2 are SGHRS and YFSETQ. The CDR3 covers 13 residues. Trimming cost V 0 bases and J 6 bases, with 10 bases left between them. CDR3 nucleotide sequence: TGCGCCAGCAGCTTGGGGAGAGAGGGCGAGCAGTACTTC. Protein sequence: CASSLGREGEQYF.

The chain couples TRBV6-5 to TRBJ1-5; possible D gene TRBD1, 6 bases. Germline loops: CDR1 MNHEY, CDR2 SVGAGI. Trimming pared 6 bases from V and 7 bases from J, leaving 13 bases between. CDR3 size: 13 residues. The CDR3 region has the DNA TGTGCCAGCAGCCAGACAGGACGGCAGCCCCAGCATTTT. This sequence encodes CASSQTGRQPQHF.

J is TRBJ2-3 and V is TRBV24-1, with TRBD1 matching 7 bases. The V segment lost 4 bases and the J segment 9 bases; nucleotides outside the gene matches: 9. The germline CDR1 and CDR2 sequences are KGHDR and SFDVKD. This CDR3 is built from 14 residues. This CDR3 is CATSDKTGLGTQYF. CDR3 nucleotides: TGTGCCACCAGTGACAAGACAGGGTTGGGGACGCAGTATTTT.

This clone appeared a single time. V is TRBV11-2 and J is TRBJ2-2; a possible D gene is TRBD2 (7 bases). The CDR3 is 15 residues long. Trimming shortened V by 3 bases and J by 1 base, and 9 bases separated the two germline ends. Germline V gene data show CDR1 as SGHAT and CDR2 as FQNNGV. The CDR3 protein is CASSLGGGNTGELFF. The CDR3, as DNA: TGTGCCAGCAGCTTGGGAGGGGGGAACACCGGGGAGCTGTTTTTT.

This clone was seen a handful of times. The V call is TRBV10-3, the J call TRBJ2-7; D unresolved. The CDR3 is 14 amino acids. Germline V CDR1 and CDR2: ENHRY, SYGVKD. Trimming took 6 bases from V and 1 from J, leaving 13 bases between them. CDR3 loop: CAISATTDSYEQYF. Written as DNA, the CDR3 is TGTGCCATCAGCGCTACCACAGATTCCTACGAGCAGTACTTC.

This clone came up a few times. CDR3 sequence: CASSAPGQGAGSPLHF. CDR3 bases: TGTGCCAGTAGTGCCCCGGGCCAGGGGGCTGGATCACCCCTCCACTTT. This chain links TRBV19 with TRBJ1-6; 8 bases align to TRBD1. The V and J ends lost 5 bases and 10 bases, in that order; junction bases with no gene match: 13. Germline-derived CDR1 and CDR2 are LNHDA and SQIVND (reference sequence). The CDR3 is 16 residues long.

The V gene is TRBV2, the J gene TRBJ1-4; a possible D gene is TRBD1 (5 bases). Germline V gene lookup returns CDR1 SNHLY and CDR2 FYNNEI. There are 15 residues in the CDR3. V dropped 2 bases and J dropped 0 bases, with 7 bases sitting between them. The CDR3 sequence is CASSEYRTTNEKLFF. The CDR3 coding sequence is TGTGCCAGCAGTGAATACAGGACAACTAATGAAAAACTGTTTTTT.

This sequence joins TRBV5-5 and TRBJ2-7; TRBD2 matches at 10 bases. V lost 6 bases to trimming and J lost 7 bases; unmatched junction nucleotides: 16. Germline V gives CDR1 SGHKS, CDR2 YYEKEE (reference sequence). There are 16 residues in the CDR3. This CDR3 reads CASIKVAGGAFLEQYF. The CDR3 DNA reads as TGTGCCAGCATCAAAGTAGCGGGGGGAGCTTTTCTAGAGCAGTACTTC.

The CDR3 loop reads CASSLGKGVNSPLHF. The CDR3 coding sequence is TGTGCCAGCAGTCTAGGAAAGGGGGTTAATTCACCCCTCCACTTT. The V gene is TRBV13, the J gene TRBJ1-6, with D maybe TRBD1 (6 bases). Trimming took 6 bases from V and 6 from J, leaving 15 bases between them. CDR1 is PRHDT and CDR2 is FYEKMQ in the germline V gene (reference sequence). The CDR3 consists of 15 residues. Together with reference TRBV13 and TRBJ1-6, the CDR3 gives the full variable domain: AAGVIQSPRHLIKEKRETATLKCYPIPRHDTVYWYQQGPGQDPQFLISFYEKMQSDKGSIPDRFSAQQFSDYHSELNMSSLELGDSALYFCASSLGKGVNSPLHFGNGTRLTVT.

The chain recombines TRBV12-3 or TRBV12-4 with TRBJ1-2; D is undetermined. The CDR3 spans 13 residues. The V end lost 3 bases, the J end lost 4 bases, and 9 bases lay between the germline ends. As DNA, the CDR3 is TGTGCCAGCAGTTTGGCGGGGAGCTATGGCTACACCTTC. This translates into CASSLAGSYGYTF.

The chain joins TRBV7-6 to TRBJ1-5; D is unresolved. The germline V gene has CDR1 SGHVS and CDR2 FNYEAQ. This CDR3 has 18 residues. V dropped 0 bases and J dropped 0 bases, with 15 bases sitting between them. The CDR3 here is CASSLAHGSKTSNQPQHF. In DNA form, the CDR3 reads TGTGCCAGCAGCTTAGCCCACGGGAGCAAGACTAGCAATCAGCCCCAGCATTTT.

The chain combines TRBV19 with TRBJ2-5; TRBD2 matches at 9 bases. The CDR3 covers 14 residues. Germline loops: CDR1 LNHDA, CDR2 SQIVND (reference sequence). V lost 6 bases to trimming and J lost 4 bases; unmatched junction nucleotides: 6. CDR3: CASSGTSRRETQYF. The CDR3 bases are TGTGCCAGTAGCGGGACTAGCAGAAGAGAGACCCAGTACTTC.

This clone was detected a few times. J is TRBJ2-1 and V is TRBV2, with 7 bases identical to TRBD2. There are 15 residues in the CDR3. V dropped 8 bases and J dropped 12; count of bases not matched to a gene: 19. The germline CDR1 and CDR2 sequences are SNHLY and FYNNEI. As DNA, the CDR3 is TGTGCCAGCGGCGAGGGAGGGTCCATTTTTCTGGGGCAGTTCTTC. This codes for CASGEGGSIFLGQFF. The full variable domain, in which reference TRBV2 and TRBJ2-1 provide the parts outside the CDR3, is EPEVTQTPSHQVTQMGQEVILRCVPISNHLYFYWYRQILGQKVEFLVSFYNNEISEKSEIFDDQFSVERPDGSNFTLKIRSTKLEDSAMYFCASGEGGSIFLGQFFGPGTRLTVL.